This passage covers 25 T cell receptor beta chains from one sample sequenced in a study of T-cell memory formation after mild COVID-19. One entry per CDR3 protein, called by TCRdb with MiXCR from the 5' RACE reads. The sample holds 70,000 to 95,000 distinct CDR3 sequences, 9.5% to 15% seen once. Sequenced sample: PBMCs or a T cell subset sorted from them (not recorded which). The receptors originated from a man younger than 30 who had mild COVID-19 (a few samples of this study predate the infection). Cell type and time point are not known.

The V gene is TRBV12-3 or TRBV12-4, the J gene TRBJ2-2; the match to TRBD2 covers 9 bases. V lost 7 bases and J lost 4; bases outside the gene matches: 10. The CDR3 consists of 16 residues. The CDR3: CASTALEGLATGELFF. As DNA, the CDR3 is TGTGCCAGCACCGCCCTAGAGGGACTAGCCACCGGGGAGCTGTTTTTT.

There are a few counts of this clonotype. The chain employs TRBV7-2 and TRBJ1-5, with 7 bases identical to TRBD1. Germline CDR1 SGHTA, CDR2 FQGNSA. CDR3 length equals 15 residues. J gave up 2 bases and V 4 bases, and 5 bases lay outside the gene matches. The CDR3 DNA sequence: TGTGCCAGCAGCTCCCCGGGACAGCGCAATCAGCCCCAGCATTTT. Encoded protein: CASSSPGQRNQPQHF.

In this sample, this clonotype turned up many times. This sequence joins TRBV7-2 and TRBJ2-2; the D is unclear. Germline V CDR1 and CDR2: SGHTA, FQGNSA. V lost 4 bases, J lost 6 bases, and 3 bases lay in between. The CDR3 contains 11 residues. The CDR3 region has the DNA TGTGCCAGCAGCTGGGCCGGGGAGCTGTTTTTT. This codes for CASSWAGELFF.

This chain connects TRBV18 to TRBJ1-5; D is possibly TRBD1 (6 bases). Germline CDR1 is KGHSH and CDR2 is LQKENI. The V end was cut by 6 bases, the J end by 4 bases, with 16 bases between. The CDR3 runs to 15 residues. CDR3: CASSPTGGINQPQHF. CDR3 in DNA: TGTGCCAGCTCCCCGACAGGCGGTATAAATCAGCCCCAGCATTTT.

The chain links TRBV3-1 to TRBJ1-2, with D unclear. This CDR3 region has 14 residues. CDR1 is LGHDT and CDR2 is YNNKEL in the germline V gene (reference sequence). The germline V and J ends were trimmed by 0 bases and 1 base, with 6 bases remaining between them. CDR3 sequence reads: CASSQDPVNYGYTF. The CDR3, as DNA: TGTGCCAGCAGCCAAGATCCCGTTAACTATGGCTACACCTTC.

The CDR3 loop reads CASSSGQGYNEQFF. Here the CDR3 DNA reads TGTGCCAGCAGCTCCGGACAGGGCTACAATGAGCAGTTCTTC. The rearrangement joins TRBV7-9 to TRBJ2-1, with 8 bases fitting TRBD1. With V trimmed by 4 bases and J by 3 bases, 2 bases remained unmatched. The CDR3 runs 14 residues. Germline lookup yields CDR1 SEHNR and CDR2 FQNEAQ (reference sequence).

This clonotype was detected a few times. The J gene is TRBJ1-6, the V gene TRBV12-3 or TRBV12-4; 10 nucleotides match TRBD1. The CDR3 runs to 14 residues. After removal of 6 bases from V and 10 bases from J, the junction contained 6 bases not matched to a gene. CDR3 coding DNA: TGTGCCAGCAGCCTGACAGGGGGCGGGTCACCCCTCCACTTT. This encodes CASSLTGGGSPLHF.

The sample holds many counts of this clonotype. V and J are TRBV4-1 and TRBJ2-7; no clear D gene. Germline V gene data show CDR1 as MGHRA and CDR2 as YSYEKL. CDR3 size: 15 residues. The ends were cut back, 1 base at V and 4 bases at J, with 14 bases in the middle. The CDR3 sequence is CASSQARSGRYEQYF. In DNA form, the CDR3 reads TGCGCCAGCAGCCAAGCCCGATCCGGCAGGTACGAGCAGTACTTC.

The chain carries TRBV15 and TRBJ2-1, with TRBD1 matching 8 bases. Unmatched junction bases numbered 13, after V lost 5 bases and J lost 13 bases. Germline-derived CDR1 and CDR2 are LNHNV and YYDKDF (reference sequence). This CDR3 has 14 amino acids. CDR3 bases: TGTGCCACCAGCCTCCGGAGGTCCACAGGGGGTCAGTTCTTC. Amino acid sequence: CATSLRRSTGGQFF.

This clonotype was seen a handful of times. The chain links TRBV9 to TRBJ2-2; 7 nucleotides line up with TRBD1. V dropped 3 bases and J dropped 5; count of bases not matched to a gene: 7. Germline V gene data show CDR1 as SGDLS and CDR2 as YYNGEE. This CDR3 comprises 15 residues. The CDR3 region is CASSGWDRPTGELFF. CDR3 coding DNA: TGTGCCAGCAGCGGATGGGACAGACCGACCGGGGAGCTGTTTTTT.

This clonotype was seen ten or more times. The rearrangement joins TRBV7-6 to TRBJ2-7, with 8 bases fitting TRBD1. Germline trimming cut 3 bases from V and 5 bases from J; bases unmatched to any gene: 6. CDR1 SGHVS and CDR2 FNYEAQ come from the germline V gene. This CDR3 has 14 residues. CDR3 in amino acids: CASSLAGGMDEQYF. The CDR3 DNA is TGTGCCAGCAGCTTGGCAGGGGGCATGGACGAGCAGTACTTC.

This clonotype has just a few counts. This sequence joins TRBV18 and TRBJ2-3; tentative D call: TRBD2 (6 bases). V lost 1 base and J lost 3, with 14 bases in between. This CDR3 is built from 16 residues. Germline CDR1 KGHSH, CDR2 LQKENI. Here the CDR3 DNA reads TGTGCCAGCTCACCACTCGAGGGAGGTGATACAGATACGCAGTATTTT. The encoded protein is CASSPLEGGDTDTQYF.

The CDR3 loop is CASTWEGGHITDTQYF. CDR3 nucleotide sequence: TGTGCCAGCACCTGGGAGGGGGGGCATATCACAGATACGCAGTATTTT. The chain uses TRBV7-8 and TRBJ2-3; possible D gene TRBD2, 7 bases. The CDR3 is 16 residues long. Germline assignment: CDR1 SGHVS and CDR2 FQNEAQ. V was pared by 7 bases and J by 2 bases, with 19 bases between.

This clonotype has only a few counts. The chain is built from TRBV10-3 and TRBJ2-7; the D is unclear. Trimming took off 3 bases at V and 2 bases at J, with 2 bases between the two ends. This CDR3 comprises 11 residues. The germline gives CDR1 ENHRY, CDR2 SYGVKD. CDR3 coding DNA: TGTGCCATCAGTGATACCTACGAGCAGTACTTC. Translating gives CAISDTYEQYF.

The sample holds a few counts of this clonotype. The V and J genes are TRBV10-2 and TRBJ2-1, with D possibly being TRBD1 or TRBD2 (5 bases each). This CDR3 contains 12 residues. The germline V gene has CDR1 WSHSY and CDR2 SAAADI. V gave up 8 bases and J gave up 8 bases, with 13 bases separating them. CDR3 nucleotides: TGCGCCAGCGGTGGGGGTTACTATGAGCAGTTCTTC. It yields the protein CASGGGYYEQFF.

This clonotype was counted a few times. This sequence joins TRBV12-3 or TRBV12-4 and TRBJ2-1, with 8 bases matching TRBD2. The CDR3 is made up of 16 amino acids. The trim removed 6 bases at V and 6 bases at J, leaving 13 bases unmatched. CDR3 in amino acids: CASRPPMAGGSNEQFF. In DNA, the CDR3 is TGTGCCAGCAGACCCCCCATGGCGGGGGGCTCCAATGAGCAGTTCTTC.

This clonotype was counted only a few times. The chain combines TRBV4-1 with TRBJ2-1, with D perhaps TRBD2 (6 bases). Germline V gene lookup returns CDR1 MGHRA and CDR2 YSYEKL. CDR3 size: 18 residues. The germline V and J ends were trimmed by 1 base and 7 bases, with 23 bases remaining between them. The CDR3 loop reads CASSQVGSTGVILNEQFF. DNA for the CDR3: TGCGCCAGCAGCCAAGTCGGGAGTACGGGGGTCATATTGAATGAGCAGTTCTTC.

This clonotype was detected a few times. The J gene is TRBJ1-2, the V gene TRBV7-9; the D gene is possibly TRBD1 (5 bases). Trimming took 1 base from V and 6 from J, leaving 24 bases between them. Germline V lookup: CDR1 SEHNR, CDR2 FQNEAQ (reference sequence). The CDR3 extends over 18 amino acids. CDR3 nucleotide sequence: TGTGCCAGCAGCTTAGGTGCGGGGCGGAGCCTCCCGAGGGATGGCTACACCTTC. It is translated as CASSLGAGRSLPRDGYTF.

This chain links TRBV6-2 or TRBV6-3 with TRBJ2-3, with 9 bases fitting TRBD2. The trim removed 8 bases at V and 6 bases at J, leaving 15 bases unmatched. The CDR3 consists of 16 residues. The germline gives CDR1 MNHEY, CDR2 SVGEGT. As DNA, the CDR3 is TGTGCCAGCGGGGCTAGCGGGGCCCCCGAATCCGATACGCAGTATTTT. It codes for CASGASGAPESDTQYF.

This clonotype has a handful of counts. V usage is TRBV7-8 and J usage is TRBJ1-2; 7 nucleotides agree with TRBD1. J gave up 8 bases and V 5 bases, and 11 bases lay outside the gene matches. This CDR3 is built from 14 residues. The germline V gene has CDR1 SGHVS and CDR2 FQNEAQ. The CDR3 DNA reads TGTGCCAGCAGCAGTGCCCCAGGGGGAGCGGGCTACACCTTC. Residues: CASSSAPGGAGYTF.

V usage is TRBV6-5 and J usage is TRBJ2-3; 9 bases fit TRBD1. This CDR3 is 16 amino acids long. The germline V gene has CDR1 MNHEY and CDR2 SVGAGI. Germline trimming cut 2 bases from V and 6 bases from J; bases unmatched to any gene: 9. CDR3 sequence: CASSYHRDRAPDTQYF. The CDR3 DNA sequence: TGTGCCAGCAGTTACCACCGGGACAGGGCACCCGATACGCAGTATTTT.

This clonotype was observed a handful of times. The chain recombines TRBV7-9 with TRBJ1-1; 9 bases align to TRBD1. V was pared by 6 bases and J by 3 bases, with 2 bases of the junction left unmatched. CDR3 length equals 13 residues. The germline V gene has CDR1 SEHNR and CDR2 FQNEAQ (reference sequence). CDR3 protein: CASSGQGYTEAFF. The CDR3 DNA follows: TGTGCCAGCAGTGGACAGGGGTACACTGAAGCTTTCTTT.

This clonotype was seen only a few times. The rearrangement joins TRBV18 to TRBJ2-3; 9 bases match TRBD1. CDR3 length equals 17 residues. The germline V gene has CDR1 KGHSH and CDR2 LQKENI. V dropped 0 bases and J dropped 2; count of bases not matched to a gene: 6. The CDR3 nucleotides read TGTGCCAGCTCACCACCCGCCGGGACAGGGATCACAGATACGCAGTATTTT. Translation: CASSPPAGTGITDTQYF.

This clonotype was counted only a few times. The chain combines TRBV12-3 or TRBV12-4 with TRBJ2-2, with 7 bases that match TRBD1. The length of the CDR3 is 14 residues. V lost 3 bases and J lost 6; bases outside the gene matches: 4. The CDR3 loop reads CASSFVGGAGELFF. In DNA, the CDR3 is TGTGCCAGCAGTTTCGTAGGGGGCGCCGGGGAGCTGTTTTTT.

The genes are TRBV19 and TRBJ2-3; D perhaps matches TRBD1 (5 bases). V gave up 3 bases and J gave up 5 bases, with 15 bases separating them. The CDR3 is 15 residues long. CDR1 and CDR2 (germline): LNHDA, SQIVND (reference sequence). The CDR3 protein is CASSMEWGSGDTQYF. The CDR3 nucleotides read TGTGCCAGTAGTATGGAGTGGGGCTCGGGAGATACGCAGTATTTT.